This TCR beta chain emerged from a study of response to subunit inactivated influenza vaccine. Each CDR3 protein is one row after TCRdb ran MiXCR on the RT-PCR reads. The sample contains over 800,000 distinct CDR3 sequences, 20% to 25% of which appear only once. Trimming cost V 4 bases and J 6 bases, with 13 bases left between them. The germline V gene encodes CDR1 LGHDT and CDR2 YNNKEL (reference sequence). CDR3 length: 14 residues. Worth noting for this clonotype: Its antigen is not known.

Study outcomes and limitations: A suggestion made by the authors is that each seasonal influenza vaccination recruits few new T cells.

The sample consisted of PBMCs from blood, taken roughly 5 days after vaccination. This clonotype was obtained from a man in his fifties who received an inactivated influenza vaccine. The V and J genes are TRBV3-1 and TRBJ2-4; D call uncertain. CDR3 loop: CASSLGPLLNIQYF. In DNA, the CDR3 is TGTGCCAGCAGCCTCGGGCCACTCCTAAACATTCAGTACTTC.